The present T cell receptor beta chain was sequenced within a study of T cell responses to AZD1222 COVID-19 vaccine listed by TCRdb under 2021. With regard to the full study: AZD1222 recipients whose second dose came at about 4 weeks and those whose second dose came at about 12 weeks were combined into one group, since spike-specific TCR depth and breadth did not differ between the two schedules. Trial participants were enrolled into age subgroups of 18-55, 56-69 and 70-plus years, which contained around 150, 28 and 57 TCR-sequenced participants, respectively. TCR sequencing was performed for approximately 240 trial participants, of whom about 200 were given two doses of AZD1222 and 26 were given two doses of MenACWY control vaccine.

The time point label here, explained by the study, means: baseline before first vaccination. Vaccinee samples came from UK trials COV001 and COV002, including a single-blind randomized controlled phase 2/3 trial of AZD1222 (ChAdOx1 nCoV-19) in healthy adults. Trial participant PBMC samples were collected at day 0 and day 28 after the second dose for TCRbeta chain sequencing. CDR1 is given as SGHTA and CDR2 as FQGTGA, both from the germline V gene. Inclusive of the bounding cysteine and phenylalanine, the CDR3 is 17 residues long. Just CDR3 DNA is preserved here, 51 bases in frame from base 1. Clipping removes 5 bases from V and 2 bases from J, with 15 as the unmatched junction base count. Notes on this clone: What antigen it recognizes has not been identified. The record has no base qualities; no much larger clone is one base away.

The CDR3 regions of human TCRbeta chains were analyzed by immunosequencing. Concerning the study's data processing: TCRs in the repertoires were compared against a reference library of SARS-CoV-2-specific TCRs that had been generated with the MIRA antigen-specificity platform. Breadth was defined as the fraction of unique TCRs that were SARS-CoV-2-associated. Depth was defined as the fraction of total T cells that were SARS-CoV-2-associated. Using the MIRA data, each spike-specific TCR was assigned both to the spike region to which the TCR was reactive and to a CD4 or CD8 class. Log10-transformed breadth and depth values were compared by one-way ANOVA with Sidak's multiple comparisons tests. TCRdb took this table from immuneACCESS and kept in-frame rearrangements with V and J called. Such tables lack part of the clones; where checked against another copy, unresolved V genes explain under half of the gap, and the rest is unexplained. That table furnishes V, J and clone size, whereas the DNA furnished D and trimming. The sample table contains 150,000 or so clones; only one count was recorded for over 75% of them. More than 1.2% of the sample comes from the top ten.

The paper's findings and limits, for the study overall: Reportedly, almost half of the unique spike-specific TCRs recognized epitopes lying outside the regions that are mutated in the B.1.351 and B.1.1.7 variants. Participants were mostly white British, with more females than males. The authors suggested clonal diversity may have been underestimated. In the small 56-69-year group, the increase in depth fell short of significance, most likely because of low power. Because no samples from the day 14 peak response were available, repertoires could be characterized only after the peak T cell response. Conclusions about previously exposed vaccinees were limited because only six AZD1222 recipients were SARS-CoV-2 seropositive at baseline. The whole spike protein was spanned by vaccine-associated CD4 TCRs, and dominant responses were seen in regions 160-218 and 743-854. After two AZD1222 doses, spike-specific TCR breadth and depth were significantly higher than at day 0 and than in MenACWY recipients.

The source was peripheral blood, collected on day 0 of AZD1222 vaccination. In this chain, TRBV7-3 is recombined with TRBJ2-7; the central 7 bases match TRBD1. The sequence was obtained from an adult in good health. The CDR3 region reads CASSHGTASFLPYEQYF. The DNA sequence follows: TGTGCCAGCAGCCACGGGACAGCTTCCTTTCTTCCCTACGAGCAGTACTTC.